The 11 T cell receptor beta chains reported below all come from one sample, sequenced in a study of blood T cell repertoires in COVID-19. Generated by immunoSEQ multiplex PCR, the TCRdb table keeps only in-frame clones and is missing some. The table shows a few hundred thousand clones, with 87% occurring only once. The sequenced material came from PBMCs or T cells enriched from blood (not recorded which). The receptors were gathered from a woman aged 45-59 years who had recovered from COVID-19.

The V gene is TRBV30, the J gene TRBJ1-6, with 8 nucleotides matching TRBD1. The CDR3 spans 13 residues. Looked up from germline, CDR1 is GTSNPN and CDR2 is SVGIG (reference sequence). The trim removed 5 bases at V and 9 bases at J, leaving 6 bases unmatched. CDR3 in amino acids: CAWATGVASPLHF. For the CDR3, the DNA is TGTGCCTGGGCGACAGGGGTTGCTTCACCCCTCCACTTT.

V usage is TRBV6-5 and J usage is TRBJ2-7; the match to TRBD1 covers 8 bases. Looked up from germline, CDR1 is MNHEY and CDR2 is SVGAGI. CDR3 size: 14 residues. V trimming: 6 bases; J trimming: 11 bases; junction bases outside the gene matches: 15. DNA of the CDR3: TGTGCCAGCAGGAGCCCAGGGGGCCCTTACGGGAAGTACTTC. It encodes CASRSPGGPYGKYF.

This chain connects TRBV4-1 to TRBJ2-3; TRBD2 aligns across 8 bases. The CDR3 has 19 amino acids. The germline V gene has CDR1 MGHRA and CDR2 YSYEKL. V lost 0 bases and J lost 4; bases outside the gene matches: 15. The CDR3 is CASSQDGGFGGGLADTQYF. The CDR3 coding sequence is TGCGCCAGCAGCCAAGATGGCGGGTTTGGCGGGGGGCTAGCAGATACGCAGTATTTT.

The CDR3 loop is CASSVKDRGNNSPLHF. CDR3 DNA: TGTGCCAGCTCAGTAAAGGACAGGGGTAATAATTCACCCCTCCACTTT. The chain combines TRBV18 with TRBJ1-6, with 9 bases lining up with TRBD1. Trimming removed 5 bases from V and 5 bases from J; junction bases left unmatched: 7. This CDR3 region has 16 residues. Germline V gives CDR1 KGHSH, CDR2 LQKENI.

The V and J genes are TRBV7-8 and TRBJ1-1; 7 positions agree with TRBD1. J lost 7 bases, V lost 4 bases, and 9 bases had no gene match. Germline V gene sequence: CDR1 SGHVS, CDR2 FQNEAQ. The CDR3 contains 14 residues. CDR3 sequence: CASSSDRADHEAFF. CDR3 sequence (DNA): TGTGCCAGCAGCTCCGACAGGGCCGATCATGAAGCTTTCTTT.

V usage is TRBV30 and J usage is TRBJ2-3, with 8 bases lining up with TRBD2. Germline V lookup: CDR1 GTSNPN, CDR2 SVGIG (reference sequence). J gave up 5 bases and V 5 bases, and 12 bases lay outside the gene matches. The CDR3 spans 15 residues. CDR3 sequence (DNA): TGTGCCTGGGGTACTTTCGGGGGGGGAAGAGATACGCAGTATTTT. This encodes CAWGTFGGGRDTQYF.

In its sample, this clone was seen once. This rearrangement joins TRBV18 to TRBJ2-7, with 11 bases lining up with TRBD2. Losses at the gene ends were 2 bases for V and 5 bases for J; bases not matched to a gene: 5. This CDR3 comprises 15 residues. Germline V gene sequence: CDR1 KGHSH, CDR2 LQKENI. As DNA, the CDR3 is TGTGCCAGCTCACCATTCGGACTAGCGGGCAACGAGCAGTACTTC. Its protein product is CASSPFGLAGNEQYF. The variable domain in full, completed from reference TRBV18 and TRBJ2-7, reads NAGVMQNPRHLVRRRGQEARLRCSPMKGHSHVYWYRQLPEEGLKFMVYLQKENIIDESGMPKERFSAEFPKEGPSILRIQQVVRGDSAAYFCASSPFGLAGNEQYFGPGTRLTVT.

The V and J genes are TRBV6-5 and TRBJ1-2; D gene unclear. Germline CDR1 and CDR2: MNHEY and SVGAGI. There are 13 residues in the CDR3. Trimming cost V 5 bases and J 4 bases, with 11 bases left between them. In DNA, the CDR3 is TGTGCCAGCAGTACTCGGGGAATCTATGGCTACACCTTC. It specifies CASSTRGIYGYTF.

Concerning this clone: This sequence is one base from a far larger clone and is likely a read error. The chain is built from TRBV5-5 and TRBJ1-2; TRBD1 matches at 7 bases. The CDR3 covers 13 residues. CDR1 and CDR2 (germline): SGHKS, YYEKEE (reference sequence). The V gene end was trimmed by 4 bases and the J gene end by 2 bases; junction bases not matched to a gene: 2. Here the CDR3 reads CASSPTGNYGYTF. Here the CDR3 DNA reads TGTGCCAGCAGCCCGACAGGGAACTATGGCTACACCTTC.

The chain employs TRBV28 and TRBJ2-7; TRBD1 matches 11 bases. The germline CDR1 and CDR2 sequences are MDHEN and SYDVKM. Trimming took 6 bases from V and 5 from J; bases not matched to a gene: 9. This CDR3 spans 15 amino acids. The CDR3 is CASSLGGTGGNEQYF. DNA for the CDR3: TGTGCCAGCAGCTTAGGTGGGACAGGGGGAAACGAGCAGTACTTC.

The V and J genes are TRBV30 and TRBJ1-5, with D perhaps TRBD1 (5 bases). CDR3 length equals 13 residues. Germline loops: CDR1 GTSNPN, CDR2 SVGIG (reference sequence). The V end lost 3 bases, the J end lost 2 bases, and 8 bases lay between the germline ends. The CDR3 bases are TGTGCCTGGAGATTAGGGGGCAATCAGCCCCAGCATTTT. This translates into CAWRLGGNQPQHF.